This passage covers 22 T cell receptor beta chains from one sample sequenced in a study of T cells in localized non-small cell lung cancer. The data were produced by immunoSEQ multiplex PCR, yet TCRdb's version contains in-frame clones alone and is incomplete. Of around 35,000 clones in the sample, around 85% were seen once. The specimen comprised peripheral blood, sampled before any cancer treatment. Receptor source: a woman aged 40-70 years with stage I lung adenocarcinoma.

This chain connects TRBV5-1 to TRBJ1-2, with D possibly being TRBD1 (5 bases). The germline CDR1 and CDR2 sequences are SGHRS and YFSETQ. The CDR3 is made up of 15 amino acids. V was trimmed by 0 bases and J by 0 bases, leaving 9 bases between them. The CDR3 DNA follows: TGCGCCAGCAGCTTGGGGGACGGAGCTAACTATGGCTACACCTTC. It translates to CASSLGDGANYGYTF.

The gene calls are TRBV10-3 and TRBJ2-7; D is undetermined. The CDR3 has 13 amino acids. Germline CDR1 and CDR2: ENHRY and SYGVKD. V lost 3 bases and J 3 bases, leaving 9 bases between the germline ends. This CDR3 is CAISDRADYEQYF. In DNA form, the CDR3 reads TGTGCCATCAGTGATAGGGCGGACTACGAGCAGTACTTC.

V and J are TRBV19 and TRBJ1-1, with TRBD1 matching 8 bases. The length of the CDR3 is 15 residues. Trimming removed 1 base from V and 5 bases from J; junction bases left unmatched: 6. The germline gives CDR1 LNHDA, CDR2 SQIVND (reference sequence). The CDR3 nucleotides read TGTGCCAGTAGTATAGGACAGGGGTGGCGGACTGAAGCTTTCTTT. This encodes CASSIGQGWRTEAFF.

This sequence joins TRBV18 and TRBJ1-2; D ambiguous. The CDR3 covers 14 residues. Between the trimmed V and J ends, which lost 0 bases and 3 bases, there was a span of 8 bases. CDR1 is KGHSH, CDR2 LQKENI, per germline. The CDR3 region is CASSPPGRDYGYTF. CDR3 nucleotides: TGTGCCAGCTCACCACCAGGGCGTGACTATGGCTACACCTTC.

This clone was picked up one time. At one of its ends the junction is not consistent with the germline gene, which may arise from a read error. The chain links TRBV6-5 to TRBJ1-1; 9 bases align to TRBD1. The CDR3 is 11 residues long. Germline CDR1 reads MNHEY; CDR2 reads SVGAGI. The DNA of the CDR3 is TGTGCCAGCAGTTACTCGGGACAGGGATACTTT. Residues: CASSYSGQGYF.

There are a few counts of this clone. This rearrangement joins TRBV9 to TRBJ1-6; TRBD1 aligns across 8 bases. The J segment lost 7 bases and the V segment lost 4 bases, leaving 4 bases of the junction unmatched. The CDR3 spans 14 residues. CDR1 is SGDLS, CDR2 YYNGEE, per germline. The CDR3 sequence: CASSLRQGNSPLHF. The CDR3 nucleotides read TGTGCCAGCAGCCTCCGACAGGGGAATTCACCCCTCCACTTT. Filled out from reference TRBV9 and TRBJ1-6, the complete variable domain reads DSGVTQTPKHLITATGQRVTLRCSPRSGDLSVYWYQQSLDQGLQFLIQYYNGEERAKGNILERFSAQQFPDLHSELNLSSLELGDSALYFCASSLRQGNSPLHFGNGTRLTVT.

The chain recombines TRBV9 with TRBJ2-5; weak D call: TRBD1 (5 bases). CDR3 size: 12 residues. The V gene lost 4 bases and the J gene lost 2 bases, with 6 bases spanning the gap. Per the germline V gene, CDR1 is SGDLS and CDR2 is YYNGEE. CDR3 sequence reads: CASSKGQETQYF. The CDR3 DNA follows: TGTGCCAGCAGCAAGGGGCAAGAGACCCAGTACTTC.

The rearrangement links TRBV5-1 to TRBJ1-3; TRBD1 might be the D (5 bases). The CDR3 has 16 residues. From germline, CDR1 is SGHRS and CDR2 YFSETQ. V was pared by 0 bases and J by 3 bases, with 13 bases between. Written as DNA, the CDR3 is TGCGCCAGCAGCTTGGCCGCAGGGTACTTTGGAAACACCATATATTTT. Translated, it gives CASSLAAGYFGNTIYF.

The CDR3 DNA sequence: TGTGCCAGCATCTCTCCAGGGACGAACGAGCAGTACTTC. It codes for CASISPGTNEQYF. The V call is TRBV28, the J call TRBJ2-7, with D tentatively TRBD1 or TRBD2 (5 bases each). V lost 7 bases, J lost 5 bases, and 15 bases lay in between. The CDR3 has 13 amino acids. CDR1 and CDR2 from the germline V gene are MDHEN and SYDVKM.

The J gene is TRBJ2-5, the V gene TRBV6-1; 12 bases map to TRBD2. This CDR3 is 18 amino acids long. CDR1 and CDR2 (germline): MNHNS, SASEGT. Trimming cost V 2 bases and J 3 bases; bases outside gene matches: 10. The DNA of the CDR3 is TGTGCCAGCAGTGAATTGACTAGCGGGGGTGCTAATAAAGAGACCCAGTACTTC. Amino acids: CASSELTSGGANKETQYF.

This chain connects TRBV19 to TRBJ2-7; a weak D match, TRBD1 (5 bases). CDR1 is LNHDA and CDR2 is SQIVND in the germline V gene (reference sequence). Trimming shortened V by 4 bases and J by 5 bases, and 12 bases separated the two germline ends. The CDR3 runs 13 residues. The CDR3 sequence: CASSKDAGNEQYF. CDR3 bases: TGTGCCAGTAGTAAGGACGCAGGGAACGAGCAGTACTTC.

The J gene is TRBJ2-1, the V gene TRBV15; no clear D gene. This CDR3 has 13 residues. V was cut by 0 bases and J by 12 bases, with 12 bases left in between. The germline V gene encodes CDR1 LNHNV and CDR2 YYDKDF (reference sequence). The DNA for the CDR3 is TGTGCCACCAGCAGAGATTTCCCTCTGATGCAGTTCTTC. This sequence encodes CATSRDFPLMQFF.

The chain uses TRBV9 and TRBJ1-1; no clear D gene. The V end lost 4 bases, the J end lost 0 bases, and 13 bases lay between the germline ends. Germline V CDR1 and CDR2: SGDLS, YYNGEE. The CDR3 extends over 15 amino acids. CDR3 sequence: CASSTAGRMNTEAFF. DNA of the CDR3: TGTGCCAGCAGCACCGCCGGCAGAATGAACACTGAAGCTTTCTTT.

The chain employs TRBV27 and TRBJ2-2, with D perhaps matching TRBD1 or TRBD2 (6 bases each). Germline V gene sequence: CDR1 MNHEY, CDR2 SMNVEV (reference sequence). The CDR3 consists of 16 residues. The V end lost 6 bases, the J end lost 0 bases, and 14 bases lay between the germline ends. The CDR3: CASSRIRGPNTGELFF. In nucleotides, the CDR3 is TGTGCCAGCAGCCGAATTCGGGGGCCGAACACCGGGGAGCTGTTTTTT.

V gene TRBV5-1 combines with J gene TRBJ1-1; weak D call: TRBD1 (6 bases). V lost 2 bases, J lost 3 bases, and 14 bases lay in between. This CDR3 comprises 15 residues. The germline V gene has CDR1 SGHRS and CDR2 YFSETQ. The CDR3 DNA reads TGCGCCAGCAGCTTTCACAGGGTAACCGACACTGAAGCTTTCTTT. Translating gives CASSFHRVTDTEAFF.

The CDR3 is CASSLVLGYGYTF. CDR3 DNA: TGTGCCAGCAGCTTAGTGTTGGGGTATGGCTACACCTTC. The J gene is TRBJ1-2, the V gene TRBV7-8; no reliable D call. This CDR3 has 13 residues. V was shortened by 1 base and J by 5 bases, with 8 bases between the two germline ends. The V gene's germline CDR1 is SGHVS and CDR2 FQNEAQ.

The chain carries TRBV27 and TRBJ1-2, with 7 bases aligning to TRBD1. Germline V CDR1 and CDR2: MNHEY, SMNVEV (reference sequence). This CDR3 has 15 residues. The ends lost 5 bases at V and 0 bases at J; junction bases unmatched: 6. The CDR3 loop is CASSRQGSANYGYTF. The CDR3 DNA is TGTGCCAGCAGTCGACAGGGTTCAGCTAACTATGGCTACACCTTC.

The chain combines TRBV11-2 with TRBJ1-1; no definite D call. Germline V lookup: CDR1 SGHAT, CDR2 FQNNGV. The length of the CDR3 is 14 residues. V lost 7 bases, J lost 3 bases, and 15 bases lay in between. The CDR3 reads CASTPVSRDTEAFF. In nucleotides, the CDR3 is TGTGCCAGCACCCCTGTAAGTAGGGACACTGAAGCTTTCTTT.

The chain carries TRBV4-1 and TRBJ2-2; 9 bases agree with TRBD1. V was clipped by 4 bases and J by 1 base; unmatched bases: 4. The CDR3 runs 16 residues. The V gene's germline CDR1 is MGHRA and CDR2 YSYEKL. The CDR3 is CASSRTGQGNTGELFF. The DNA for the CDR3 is TGCGCCAGCAGCCGGACGGGACAGGGGAACACCGGGGAGCTGTTTTTT.

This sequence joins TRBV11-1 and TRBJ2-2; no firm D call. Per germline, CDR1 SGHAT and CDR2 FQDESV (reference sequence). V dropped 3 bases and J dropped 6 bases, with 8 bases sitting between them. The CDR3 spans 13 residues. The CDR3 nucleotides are TGTGCCAGCAGCTTCTGGGCGGCCGGGGAGCTGTTTTTT. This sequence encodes CASSFWAAGELFF.

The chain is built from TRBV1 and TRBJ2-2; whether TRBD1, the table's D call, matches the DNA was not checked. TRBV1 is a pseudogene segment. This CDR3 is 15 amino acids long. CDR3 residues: CTSSRPGRRTGELFF. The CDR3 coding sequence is TGCACCAGCAGCCGCCCCGGGCGTAGGACAGGGGAGCTGTTTTTT.

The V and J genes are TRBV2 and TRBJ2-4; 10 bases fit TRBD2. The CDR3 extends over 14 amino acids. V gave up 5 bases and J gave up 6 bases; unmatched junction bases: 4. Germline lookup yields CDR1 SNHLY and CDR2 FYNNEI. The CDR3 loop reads CASSRSSGGNIQYF. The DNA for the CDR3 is TGTGCCAGCAGTCGGTCTAGCGGGGGAAACATTCAGTACTTC. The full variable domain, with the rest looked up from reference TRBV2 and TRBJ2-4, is EPEVTQTPSHQVTQMGQEVILRCVPISNHLYFYWYRQILGQKVEFLVSFYNNEISEKSEIFDDQFSVERPDGSNFTLKIRSTKLEDSAMYFCASSRSSGGNIQYFGAGTRLSVL.